These 5 T cell receptor beta chains share one sample of origin, sequenced in a study of human T cells and chemical hapten exposure (dated by TCRdb to the early 2020s). Library prep was done by RACE. Sequenced using a NextSeq 500. TCRdb took the public reads, trimmed them with fastp at Q25, ran MiXCR for clone calling and kept in-frame beta chains. Each CDR3 protein appears once, grouped with its most common genes and DNA. This sample gives over 40,000 distinct CDR3 sequences in total; approximately 3.4% of them show up just once. The ten largest clones capture 6.5% to 8% of the sample. The time point label of this sample denotes: patch test 2, 6 weeks after DPC sensitization. In the paper's terms, the treatment or condition label means: therapeutic diphenylcyclopropenone sensitization with weekly scalp DPC. Material: whole blood, obtained in connection with sensitization to the hapten diphenylcyclopropenone (DPC). These receptors came from a middle-aged man with alopecia areata. Some clones in this sample may be carry-over from other donors' samples.

This clonotype came up many times. The chain uses TRBV5-5 and TRBJ1-5; D is ambiguous. The germline V gene has CDR1 SGHKS and CDR2 YYEKEE (reference sequence). V was pared by 6 bases and J by 3 bases, with 13 bases between. The CDR3 has 14 residues. CDR3: CASTENGVNQPQHF. CDR3 nucleotides: TGTGCCAGCACCGAGAACGGGGTCAATCAGCCCCAGCATTTT.

Only a few counts were recorded for this clonotype. This chain connects TRBV5-6 to TRBJ1-6; D might be TRBD1 (5 bases). The CDR3 totals 15 residues. The V gene's germline CDR1 is SGHDT and CDR2 YYEEEE. Trimming left V 0 bases short and J 8 bases short, with 12 bases between. The chain's CDR3 is CASSLAGGSDSPLHF. The CDR3 nucleotides read TGTGCCAGCAGCTTGGCCGGGGGTTCTGATTCACCCCTCCACTTT.

This clonotype was detected many times. The V call is TRBV20-1, the J call TRBJ2-5; 10 nucleotides agree with TRBD2. Germline loops: CDR1 DFQATT, CDR2 SNEGSKA (reference sequence). The CDR3 runs 15 residues. V trimming: 2 bases; J trimming: 1 base; junction bases outside the gene matches: 4. CDR3 nucleotide sequence: TGCAGTGCTAGACAAAGCGGGAGGGCCCAAGAGACCCAGTACTTC. It is translated as CSARQSGRAQETQYF.

Many counts were recorded for this clonotype. The V gene is TRBV20-1, the J gene TRBJ1-5; 7 bases are shared with TRBD1. The ends lost 3 bases at V and 4 bases at J; junction bases unmatched: 9. CDR1 and CDR2 from the germline V gene are DFQATT and SNEGSKA (reference sequence). The CDR3 is made up of 15 amino acids. CDR3 DNA: TGCAGTGCTAGGATTCCGGACAGGATGAATCAGCCCCAGCATTTT. Protein product: CSARIPDRMNQPQHF.

This clonotype has a count of ten or more. The rearrangement joins TRBV6-2 or TRBV6-3 to TRBJ1-6, with D maybe TRBD1 (6 bases). The length of the CDR3 is 19 residues. V was cut by 2 bases and J by 5 bases, with 22 bases left in between. In germline, CDR1 is MNHEY, CDR2 SVGEGT. The CDR3 DNA reads TGTGCCAGCAGTTACCGACCGGACAGAGCCACATCGGATAATTCACCCCTCCACTTT. This encodes CASSYRPDRATSDNSPLHF.